Each of the 27 T cell receptor beta chains below was sequenced from the same sample in a study of shared clonotypes between healthy human individuals. TCRdb keeps only in-frame clones here, not all; method: immunoSEQ multiplex PCR. The data show some 490,000 clones, with approximately 84% seen just once and approximately 11% held by the top ten. Material for sequencing was PBMCs. The receptors derive from a woman aged 40-49 years in good health. Some clones in this sample may be carry-over from other donors' samples.

This clone was recorded many times. The sample has other DNA sequences that encode this CDR3 too. This chain joins TRBV2 and TRBJ1-1, with TRBD1 as a possible D gene (6 bases). Trimming removed 6 bases from V and 3 bases from J, with 17 bases in between. CDR3 length: 15 amino acids. From germline, CDR1 is SNHLY and CDR2 FYNNEI. For the CDR3, the DNA is TGTGCCAGCAGGGATCATACGGGGGGCTACACTGAAGCTTTCTTT. Residues: CASRDHTGGYTEAFF.

The table lists this clone with many counts. Other nucleotide sequences from this sample produce the same CDR3. The V call is TRBV5-1, the J call TRBJ2-5; TRBD1 aligns across 7 bases. The CDR3 consists of 15 residues. Germline CDR1 reads SGHRS; CDR2 reads YFSETQ. V dropped 2 bases and J dropped 4; count of bases not matched to a gene: 8. CDR3 sequence (DNA): TGCGCCAGCAGCTTTTTAGGGGGCTACGGAGAGACCCAGTACTTC. Amino acid sequence: CASSFLGGYGETQYF.

This chain joins TRBV5-6 and TRBJ2-2; D is perhaps TRBD1 (8 bases). Germline CDR1 is SGHDT and CDR2 is YYEEEE. Trimming cost V 4 bases and J 6 bases, with 19 bases left between them. This CDR3 is built from 16 residues. CDR3 sequence: CASSRTRTGRAGELFF. DNA for the CDR3: TGTGCCAGCAGCCGTACCAGGACAGGGAGGGCCGGGGAGCTGTTTTTT.

This clone was recorded only once. DNA for the CDR3: TGTGCCAGCAGCTACGCAGGGGGGCCCGGGGAGCTGTTTTTT. It codes for CASSYAGGPGELFF. This chain connects TRBV7-2 to TRBJ2-2; TRBD1 might be the D (7 bases). Looked up from germline, CDR1 is SGHTA and CDR2 is FQGNSA. Trimming took off 4 bases at V and 6 bases at J, with 12 bases between the two ends. CDR3 length: 14 residues.

The gene calls are TRBV5-1 and TRBJ1-1; D perhaps matches TRBD1 (5 bases). The V and J ends lost 5 bases and 1 base respectively, with 9 bases between them. The CDR3 is made up of 13 amino acids. The germline V gene encodes CDR1 SGHRS and CDR2 YFSETQ. The CDR3: CASRVTANTEAFF. The CDR3 coding sequence is TGCGCCAGCAGGGTGACAGCGAACACTGAAGCTTTCTTT.

This clone was recorded at least ten times. Other DNA sequences within the sample encode an identical CDR3. The chain recombines TRBV30 with TRBJ1-6; weak D call: TRBD1 (5 bases). Germline CDR1 reads GTSNPN; CDR2 reads SVGIG (reference sequence). CDR3 length: 15 residues. V lost 3 bases and J 7 bases, leaving 16 bases between the germline ends. CDR3 sequence reads: CAWRNSGGTNSPLHF. DNA for the CDR3: TGTGCCTGGAGGAACTCGGGGGGGACCAATTCACCCCTCCACTTT.

This clone was seen a single time. The rearrangement links TRBV6-5 to TRBJ1-2, with D unresolved. From germline, CDR1 is MNHEY and CDR2 SVGAGI. CDR3 size: 15 residues. Trimming removed 0 bases from V and 6 bases from J, with 14 bases in between. CDR3 nucleotides: TGTGCCAGCAGTTACTCGATAACGGTCCTGGATGGCTACACCTTC. Encoded protein: CASSYSITVLDGYTF.

The chain couples TRBV7-9 to TRBJ2-2; D perhaps matches TRBD2 (5 bases). CDR1 and CDR2 (germline): SEHNR, FQNEAQ (reference sequence). V was clipped by 6 bases and J by 0 bases, with 8 bases between them. The CDR3 is 14 residues long. For the CDR3, the DNA is TGTGCCAGCAGAACCGGGACGAACACCGGGGAGCTGTTTTTT. It yields the protein CASRTGTNTGELFF.

Written as DNA, the CDR3 is TGCGCCAGCAGCTTGAAGGCTGAGCAGTTCTTC. Residues: CASSLKAEQFF. The V call is TRBV5-1, the J call TRBJ2-1; D remains unclear. This CDR3 contains 11 residues. V lost 1 base to trimming and J lost 9 bases, with 5 bases between them. Germline loops: CDR1 SGHRS, CDR2 YFSETQ.

V is TRBV4-3 and J is TRBJ2-1, with 12 bases that match TRBD2. Germline CDR1 reads LGHNA; CDR2 reads YSLEER. The CDR3 has 16 residues. V shed 1 base, J shed 7 bases, and the junction held 5 bases outside the gene matches. The CDR3 nucleotides read TGCGCCAGCAGCCAAGGGGCTAGCGGGAGGGGGAATGAGCAGTTCTTC. Translating it yields CASSQGASGRGNEQFF.

Remarks on this clone: A single base is all that separates this from a far larger clone, so a read error is likely. The V and J genes are TRBV30 and TRBJ1-5; D ambiguous. Trimming pared 1 base from V and 6 bases from J, leaving 10 bases between. Germline-derived CDR1 and CDR2 are GTSNPN and SVGIG (reference sequence). There are 13 residues in the CDR3. The CDR3 spells CAWSGTGSQPQHF. The CDR3 DNA is TGTGCCTGGAGTGGGACGGGGAGTCAGCCCCAGCATTTT.

CDR3 region: CASQTGGSNQPQHF. The CDR3 DNA follows: TGTGCCAGCCAGACAGGGGGCAGCAATCAGCCCCAGCATTTT. The chain is built from TRBV27 and TRBJ1-5; 10 bases are a match to TRBD1. The CDR3 spans 14 residues. Germline assignment: CDR1 MNHEY and CDR2 SMNVEV (reference sequence). Unmatched junction bases numbered 2, after V lost 8 bases and J lost 1 base.

The chain employs TRBV30 and TRBJ2-2; 11 positions match TRBD1. V dropped 8 bases and J dropped 4; count of bases not matched to a gene: 6. Germline V gene data show CDR1 as GTSNPN and CDR2 as SVGIG (reference sequence). The CDR3 is 14 amino acids. The CDR3 coding sequence is TGTGCCAGAGGACAGGGGGCTGGCACCGGGGAGCTGTTTTTT. Translation gives CARGQGAGTGELFF.

This clone has more than one count but fewer than ten. The V gene is TRBV5-1, the J gene TRBJ2-3; 13 nucleotides match TRBD2. Germline V gene data show CDR1 as SGHRS and CDR2 as YFSETQ. The CDR3 is made up of 16 amino acids. V lost 4 bases and J lost 4; bases outside the gene matches: 6. Written as DNA, the CDR3 is TGCGCCAGCAGCCCGAGGACTAGCGGGAGCTCAGATACGCAGTATTTT. The encoded protein is CASSPRTSGSSDTQYF.

V is TRBV28 and J is TRBJ1-2; TRBD1 aligns across 7 bases. J lost 2 bases, V lost 8 bases, and 5 bases had no gene match. Germline CDR1 reads MDHEN; CDR2 reads SYDVKM. CDR3 length equals 13 residues. CDR3 nucleotide sequence: TGTGCCAGCCTATGGGACAGCAACTATGGCTACACCTTC. Translation: CASLWDSNYGYTF.

V and J are TRBV6-6 and TRBJ2-7, with D possibly matching TRBD1 (6 bases). The CDR3 consists of 15 residues. Germline lookup yields CDR1 MNHNY and CDR2 SVGAGI (reference sequence). The V end lost 2 bases, the J end lost 4 bases, and 15 bases lay between the germline ends. The DNA of the CDR3 is TGTGCCAGCAGTTACGGAACAGGGAACCTATACGAGCAGTACTTC. It translates to CASSYGTGNLYEQYF.

The V and J genes are TRBV10-1 and TRBJ2-7; TRBD1 matches at 7 bases. This CDR3 spans 12 amino acids. V gave up 6 bases and J gave up 6 bases; unmatched junction bases: 5. Germline V gene sequence: CDR1 WNHNN, CDR2 SYGVQD (reference sequence). The CDR3 nucleotides are TGCGCCAGCAGCGGGTCAGGGGGCGAGCAGTACTTC. It codes for CASSGSGGEQYF.

Turning to this clone: A junction end diverges from the germline sequence, so it may reflect a read error. The V and J genes are TRBV30 and TRBJ2-2, with D perhaps given as TRBD1 or TRBD2 (5 bases each). The CDR3 sequence is 14 residues long. Looked up from germline, CDR1 is GTSNPN and CDR2 is SVGIG (reference sequence). CDR3 sequence (DNA): TGTGCCGGGAGAGCGGACACGAACACCGGGGAGCTGTTTTTT. This translates into CAGRADTNTGELFF.

For this clone: This sample also contains other DNA sequences that code for the same CDR3. The chain has TRBV19 and TRBJ1-4; 7 nucleotides line up with TRBD1. V lost 8 bases and J lost 0; bases outside the gene matches: 3. The germline CDR1 and CDR2 sequences are LNHDA and SQIVND (reference sequence). This CDR3 is built from 14 residues. CDR3 region: CASRDRATNEKLFF. The CDR3 bases are TGTGCCAGTCGCGACAGGGCAACTAATGAAAAACTGTTTTTT.

This clone came up once. The chain joins TRBV11-3 to TRBJ2-7, with 11 bases aligning to TRBD2. Trimming at V came to 1 base and at J to 6 bases, leaving 5 bases not matched to a gene. This CDR3 is 15 amino acids long. Looked up from germline, CDR1 is SGHNT and CDR2 is YENEEA. The chain's CDR3 is CASSLGLAGTPEQYF. CDR3 bases: TGTGCCAGCAGCTTAGGACTAGCGGGAACTCCCGAGCAGTACTTC.

In the case of this clone: Other DNA sequences within the sample encode an identical CDR3. The chain uses TRBV30 and TRBJ2-5, with D uncertain. Looked up from germline, CDR1 is GTSNPN and CDR2 is SVGIG (reference sequence). The CDR3 sequence is 11 residues long. The V end lost 1 base, the J end lost 4 bases, and 4 bases lay between the germline ends. The CDR3: CAWSGGETQYF. CDR3 nucleotides: TGTGCCTGGAGTGGGGGAGAGACCCAGTACTTC.

This clone has only a few counts. The chain is built from TRBV6-6 and TRBJ2-2, with 14 bases fitting TRBD2. The CDR3 length is 16 residues. The J segment lost 5 bases and the V segment lost 7 bases, leaving 6 bases of the junction unmatched. Germline values: CDR1 MNHNY, CDR2 SVGAGI (reference sequence). The CDR3 DNA reads as TGTGCCAGCAACCTAGGACTAGCGGGGGGAACCGGGGAGCTGTTTTTT. It specifies CASNLGLAGGTGELFF.

This chain connects TRBV11-2 to TRBJ2-3; the D call may be TRBD1 or TRBD2 (5 bases each). V lost 6 bases to trimming and J lost 4 bases, with 14 bases between them. This CDR3 spans 14 amino acids. CDR1 is SGHAT, CDR2 FQNNGV, per germline. The CDR3 sequence: CASRPGTAADTQYF. In nucleotides, the CDR3 is TGTGCCAGCAGACCTGGGACGGCCGCAGATACGCAGTATTTT.

The chain carries TRBV5-1 and TRBJ2-5; 12 bases fit TRBD2. The V and J ends lost 3 bases and 5 bases, in that order; junction bases with no gene match: 11. The CDR3 spans 17 residues. CDR1 and CDR2 from the germline V gene are SGHRS and YFSETQ. The CDR3: CASSSLAGGPPGETQYF. CDR3 in DNA: TGCGCCAGCAGCTCTCTAGCGGGAGGGCCCCCGGGCGAGACCCAGTACTTC.

CDR3 amino acids: CSAHHGGTGELFF. DNA of the CDR3: TGCAGCGCCCACCACGGGGGTACCGGGGAGCTGTTTTTT. The chain employs TRBV29-1 and TRBJ2-2, with a possible D match to TRBD2 (6 bases). From germline, CDR1 is SQVTM and CDR2 ANQGSEA. The CDR3 length is 13 residues. V was cut by 7 bases and J by 5 bases, with 14 bases left in between.

Details on this clone: Other DNA sequences within the sample encode an identical CDR3. This rearrangement joins TRBV5-1 to TRBJ1-1, with TRBD1 identical over 8 bases. Trimming at V came to 4 bases and at J to 4 bases, leaving 6 bases not matched to a gene. The CDR3 is made up of 14 amino acids. CDR1 and CDR2 (germline): SGHRS, YFSETQ. The CDR3 protein is CASSPQGAGTEAFF. CDR3 DNA: TGCGCCAGCAGCCCTCAGGGGGCGGGCACTGAAGCTTTCTTT.

This chain joins TRBV5-4 and TRBJ1-3; D not certain. The CDR3 runs to 14 residues. Germline V gene sequence: CDR1 SGHNT, CDR2 YYREEE (reference sequence). The V gene lost 5 bases and the J gene lost 0 bases, with 9 bases spanning the gap. In DNA form, the CDR3 reads TGTGCCAGCAGGAACAAGGGCTCTGGAAACACCATATATTTT. Translating gives CASRNKGSGNTIYF.